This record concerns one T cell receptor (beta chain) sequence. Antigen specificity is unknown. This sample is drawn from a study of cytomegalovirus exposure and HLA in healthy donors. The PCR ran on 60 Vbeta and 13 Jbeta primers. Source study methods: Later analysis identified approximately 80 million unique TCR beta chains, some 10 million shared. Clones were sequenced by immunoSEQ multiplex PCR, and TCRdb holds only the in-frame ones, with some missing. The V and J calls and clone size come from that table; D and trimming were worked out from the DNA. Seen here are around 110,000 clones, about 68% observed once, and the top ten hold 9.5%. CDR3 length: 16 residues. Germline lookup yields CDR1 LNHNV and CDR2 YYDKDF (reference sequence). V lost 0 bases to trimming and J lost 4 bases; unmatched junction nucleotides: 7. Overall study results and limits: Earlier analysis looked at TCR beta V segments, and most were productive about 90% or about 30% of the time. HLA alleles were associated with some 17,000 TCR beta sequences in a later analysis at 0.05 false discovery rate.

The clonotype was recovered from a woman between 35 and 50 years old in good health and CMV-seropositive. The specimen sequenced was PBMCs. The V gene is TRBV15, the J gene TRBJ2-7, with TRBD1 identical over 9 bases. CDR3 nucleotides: TGTGCCACCAGCAGAGATTTGGGACAGGGCGTATACGAGCAGTACTTC. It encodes CATSRDLGQGVYEQYF.